Presented here are 18 T cell receptor beta chains from one specimen sequenced in a study of cytomegalovirus exposure and HLA in healthy donors. TCRdb keeps only in-frame clones here, not all; method: immunoSEQ multiplex PCR. The sample has some 120,000 clones; 88% are singletons. The sequenced material came from PBMCs. The source of these receptors is a young man in good health and CMV-seronegative.

In nucleotides, the CDR3 is TGTGCCAGCAGTTACTATCGACTAGCGGGAGGCAATGAGCAGTTCTTC. Amino acids: CASSYYRLAGGNEQFF. V and J are TRBV6-5 and TRBJ2-1; 13 positions match TRBD2. After removal of 1 base from V and 6 bases from J, the junction contained 3 bases not matched to a gene. The CDR3 is 16 residues long. Looked up from germline, CDR1 is MNHEY and CDR2 is SVGAGI.

This chain joins TRBV9 and TRBJ2-7, with 7 positions matching TRBD2. With 0 bases clipped from V and 2 bases from J, the junction kept 8 bases outside the gene matches. The CDR3 contains 16 residues. Germline V CDR1 and CDR2: SGDLS, YYNGEE. CDR3 in amino acids: CASSVGSGGSTYEQYF. For the CDR3, the DNA is TGTGCCAGCAGCGTAGGATCGGGAGGCTCTACCTACGAGCAGTACTTC.

The chain links TRBV11-1 to TRBJ1-1; D gene unclear. Germline CDR1 is SGHAT and CDR2 is FQDESV (reference sequence). The germline V and J ends were trimmed by 2 bases and 0 bases, with 10 bases remaining between them. The CDR3 spans 15 residues. CDR3 in amino acids: CASSLTQSLNTEAFF. The CDR3 DNA is TGTGCCAGCAGCTTAACGCAGTCCCTGAACACTGAAGCTTTCTTT.

The chain joins TRBV25-1 to TRBJ2-5; perhaps TRBD1 as D (5 bases). V was shortened by 3 bases and J by 2 bases, with 10 bases between the two germline ends. Germline V gene lookup returns CDR1 MGHDK and CDR2 SYGVNS. The CDR3 consists of 14 residues. The CDR3 loop reads CASSDKGVQETQYF. In DNA form, the CDR3 reads TGTGCCAGCAGTGACAAAGGGGTACAAGAGACCCAGTACTTC.

CDR3 DNA: TGTGCCAGCAGCGCACCGGGACAGTCTAACTATGGCTACACCTTC. Its protein is CASSAPGQSNYGYTF. This chain joins TRBV27 and TRBJ1-2; TRBD1 matches at 7 bases. Per germline, CDR1 MNHEY and CDR2 SMNVEV (reference sequence). Trimming removed 6 bases from V and 0 bases from J; junction bases left unmatched: 7. CDR3 length equals 15 residues.

V and J are TRBV7-8 and TRBJ2-1; tentatively, D is TRBD2 (5 bases). V dropped 6 bases and J dropped 8 bases, with 14 bases sitting between them. The CDR3 length is 13 residues. Germline V gives CDR1 SGHVS, CDR2 FQNEAQ. CDR3 nucleotide sequence: TGTGCCAGCAGGGGCCCGAGGGTCGATGAGCAGTTCTTC. Translating it yields CASRGPRVDEQFF.

The chain joins TRBV4-3 to TRBJ2-7; D remains ambiguous. V lost 1 base, J lost 6 bases, and 10 bases lay in between. Germline CDR1 LGHNA, CDR2 YSLEER. The CDR3 is 13 residues long. CDR3 loop: CASSQGSRGEQYF. The CDR3 region has the DNA TGCGCCAGCAGCCAAGGGAGTCGCGGCGAGCAGTACTTC.

The V call is TRBV19, the J call TRBJ2-7, with 8 bases fitting TRBD1. The V gene's germline CDR1 is LNHDA and CDR2 SQIVND (reference sequence). After removal of 9 bases from V and 1 base from J, the junction contained 8 bases not matched to a gene. The CDR3 sequence is 14 residues long. Here the CDR3 reads CASSAGTGSYEQYF. The CDR3 DNA follows: TGTGCCAGCAGCGCCGGGACAGGATCCTACGAGCAGTACTTC.

V is TRBV27 and J is TRBJ1-5; possibly TRBD1 for D (5 bases). Germline V lookup: CDR1 MNHEY, CDR2 SMNVEV (reference sequence). Between the trimmed V and J ends, which lost 5 bases and 1 base, there was a span of 9 bases. CDR3 length: 14 residues. In DNA form, the CDR3 reads TGTGCCAGCAGTAACCAGGGAAGCAATCAGCCCCAGCATTTT. This sequence encodes CASSNQGSNQPQHF.

The rearrangement uses TRBV7-9 and TRBJ1-4; 7 bases fit TRBD1. Looked up from germline, CDR1 is SEHNR and CDR2 is FQNEAQ (reference sequence). The CDR3 spans 15 residues. V dropped 5 bases and J dropped 6; count of bases not matched to a gene: 9. As DNA, the CDR3 is TGTGCCAGCAGCCCTCAGACAGGGTTAGATGAAAAACTGTTTTTT. Its translation is CASSPQTGLDEKLFF.

V is TRBV23-1 and J is TRBJ2-4, with a weak D call TRBD2 (6 bases). TRBV23-1 is labeled an ORF, and its function is uncertain. There are 15 residues in the CDR3. V was trimmed by 2 bases and J by 6 bases, leaving 14 bases between them. In nucleotides, the CDR3 is TGCGCCAGCAGTCAAACCGGGGGTTGGTTAAACATTCAGTACTTC. Encoded protein: CASSQTGGWLNIQYF.

V and J are TRBV7-8 and TRBJ2-7; TRBD2 matches at 8 bases. Unmatched junction bases numbered 11, after V lost 4 bases and J lost 0 bases. The CDR3 runs 17 residues. CDR1 SGHVS and CDR2 FQNEAQ come from the germline V gene. The CDR3 loop reads CASSSTSASGYSYEQYF. CDR3 DNA: TGTGCCAGCAGCTCAACCTCAGCTAGCGGGTACTCCTACGAGCAGTACTTC.

This clone appeared once. The gene calls are TRBV7-2 and TRBJ1-2; 7 positions agree with TRBD1. The CDR3 is made up of 15 amino acids. The germline gives CDR1 SGHTA, CDR2 FQGNSA. Trimming cost V 5 bases and J 9 bases; bases outside gene matches: 15. The CDR3 DNA follows: TGTGCCAGCAGCGAGAATTTAGGGGGCGGATTACGCTACACCTTC. Translation gives CASSENLGGGLRYTF.

This chain connects TRBV30 to TRBJ2-2, with D tentatively TRBD2 (5 bases). This CDR3 has 15 residues. Germline CDR1 is GTSNPN and CDR2 is SVGIG (reference sequence). Trimming stripped 4 bases from V and 5 bases from J, with 17 bases between. CDR3 DNA: TGTGCCTGGAACACCTTGGGAGCGGAAACCGGGGAGCTGTTTTTT. Encoded protein: CAWNTLGAETGELFF.

The rearrangement joins TRBV4-1 to TRBJ2-3; no reliable D call. The CDR3 loop spans 13 amino acids. The ends were cut back, 4 bases at V and 3 bases at J, with 8 bases in the middle. CDR1 and CDR2 (germline): MGHRA, YSYEKL. CDR3: CASSPVKTDTQYF. In DNA form, the CDR3 reads TGCGCCAGCAGCCCGGTAAAGACAGATACGCAGTATTTT.

The chain couples TRBV27 to TRBJ2-3; D is possibly TRBD2 (6 bases). The ends were cut back, 4 bases at V and 6 bases at J, with 26 bases in the middle. CDR1 is MNHEY and CDR2 is SMNVEV in the germline V gene (reference sequence). The CDR3 sequence is 18 residues long. The DNA of the CDR3 is TGTGCCAGCAGTTGGACCGACGGGAGCCCCATTTCGCTCGATACGCAGTATTTT. It specifies CASSWTDGSPISLDTQYF.

J is TRBJ2-3 and V is TRBV7-9; D gene unclear. Germline CDR1 is SEHNR and CDR2 is FQNEAQ (reference sequence). V lost 5 bases and J lost 3, with 12 bases in between. The CDR3 consists of 14 residues. The CDR3 DNA reads as TGTGCCAGCAGCCTGGCCCGAAAGACAGATACGCAGTATTTT. It translates to CASSLARKTDTQYF.

The rearrangement links TRBV6-6 to TRBJ2-7; D is unresolved. The V and J ends lost 4 bases and 0 bases respectively, with 13 bases between them. This CDR3 contains 15 residues. Germline assignment: CDR1 MNHNY and CDR2 SVGAGI (reference sequence). CDR3 bases: TGTGCCAGCAGTTTTGAGCGCGAAAGCTCCTACGAGCAGTACTTC. Protein: CASSFERESSYEQYF.